This TCR beta chain comes out of a study of T cell clusters in autoimmune cytopenias. The CDR3 runs 13 residues. CDR1 is SGHDT and CDR2 is YYEEEE in the germline V gene. One tube held mixed TRB-A and TRB-B primer pools for touch-down PCR. Each CDR3 protein gets one entry in TCRdb, which reprocessed the multiplex PCR reads and gives no DNA. This sample's clone table lists 10,000 to 15,000 distinct CDR3 sequences. TRB amplification used 200 to 250 ng of peripheral blood genomic DNA. This clonotype registers medium-sized by frequency. In addition, the sample was reused for a study of T cell repertoires in aging, cancer and after chemotherapy. From that second work: Healthy donor repertoires were recorded over several months to years and showed clear clonal overlap. Rebound thymic output was suggested by rising median generation probability during chemotherapy in each cancer cohort.

Sequencing used peripheral blood. The clonotype was recovered from a human donor in good health. This rearrangement joins TRBV5-6 to TRBJ2-7. The CDR3: CASSYGSRYEQYF.